This T cell receptor (beta chain) was profiled in a study of blood T cell repertoires in COVID-19. Study at large: Nucleic acid was either cDNA or gDNA, and it came from T cells, B-cell-depleted T cells, or PBMCs.

Authors' data handling: Reference gene primer amplification yielded estimated nucleated cell counts. Generated by immunoSEQ multiplex PCR, the TCRdb table keeps only in-frame clones and is missing some. The D gene and trimming were derived from the DNA, and the V and J assignments and clone size from that table. The data contain roughly 410,000 clones, approximately 87% of them seen just once; the ten biggest clones take up about 2.3%. Seattle patients were enrolled during active infection and followed longitudinally. Germline V gene data show CDR1 as LGHNA and CDR2 as YNFKEQ. Trimming cost V 4 bases and J 6 bases; bases outside gene matches: 10. The CDR3 is made up of 15 amino acids.

This TCR was recovered from a woman aged 60-75 years with COVID-19, enrolled during active disease. Source material: peripheral blood. The chain has TRBV4-2 and TRBJ2-7, with 9 bases fitting TRBD1. The CDR3 DNA reads as TGTGCCAGCAGCCTGCTGGGGACAGGGACATCCGAGCAGTACTTC. Translated: CASSLLGTGTSEQYF.